The 14 T cell receptor beta chains given below trace back to one sample, sequenced in a study of vaccination and CD4 T cells after COVID-19. CD4+ T cells that had been cultured provided DNA sequenced with the Oncomine TCR Beta short-read assay. MiXCR was run by TCRdb on the PCR reads, yielding one entry per CDR3 protein. The sample consists of tens of thousands of distinct CDR3 sequences, roughly 70% of them appearing once. What these receptors recognize is not known. Sample treatment: approximately nine-day PBMC culture with coronavirus spike peptide pools or control peptides (ViraFEST assay). Sequenced sample: CD4+ T cells from blood, cultured in vitro. Source of these receptors: a human donor who had recovered from COVID-19.

The chain carries TRBV6-1 and TRBJ2-3; TRBD2 might be the D (6 bases). This CDR3 has 13 residues. Per the germline V gene, CDR1 is MNHNS and CDR2 is SASEGT. Between the trimmed V and J ends, which lost 7 bases and 6 bases, there was a span of 14 bases. DNA of the CDR3: TGTGCCAGCAACACCCCCGGGGGTGATACGCAGTATTTT. Translation gives CASNTPGGDTQYF.

The V gene is TRBV6-1, the J gene TRBJ1-1; 7 bases match TRBD1. CDR3 length: 15 amino acids. Germline-derived CDR1 and CDR2 are MNHNS and SASEGT. The ends lost 6 bases at V and 5 bases at J; junction bases unmatched: 12. This CDR3 is CASRPRGRGITEAFF. The CDR3 nucleotides read TGTGCCAGCAGGCCGAGGGGGCGCGGGATTACTGAAGCTTTCTTT.

The V and J genes are TRBV30 and TRBJ2-6; D possibly matches TRBD1 or TRBD2 (7 bases each). Germline V CDR1 and CDR2: GTSNPN, SVGIG (reference sequence). The CDR3 has 17 residues. V dropped 3 bases and J dropped 1 base, with 16 bases sitting between them. Here the CDR3 reads CAWRTGRVRSGANVLTF. CDR3 DNA sequence: TGTGCCTGGAGGACAGGGAGGGTACGGTCTGGGGCCAACGTCCTGACTTTC.

This clonotype was recorded once. The chain is built from TRBV20-1 and TRBJ2-7; the D gene is possibly TRBD2 (6 bases). The CDR3 sequence is 13 residues long. CDR1 and CDR2 from the germline V gene are DFQATT and SNEGSKA (reference sequence). The DNA for the CDR3 is TGCAGCGTCGGGAGCACGAACGCCGACGAGCAGTACTTC. The encoded protein is CSVGSTNADEQYF.

This clonotype was seen a handful of times. The J gene is TRBJ1-1, the V gene TRBV5-1, with D possibly TRBD1 on 5 matching bases. Germline V gene data show CDR1 as SGHRS and CDR2 as YFSETQ. V dropped 5 bases and J dropped 4 bases, with 18 bases sitting between them. The CDR3 runs to 15 residues. The DNA of the CDR3 is TGCGCCAGCAGGCCCGTTGTCGGGGGATTCACTGAAGCTTTCTTT. Its protein product is CASRPVVGGFTEAFF.

The chain combines TRBV7-2 with TRBJ2-7; maybe TRBD1 (6 bases). Trimming took 5 bases from V and 0 from J, leaving 11 bases between them. Germline lookup yields CDR1 SGHTA and CDR2 FQGNSA. CDR3 length: 14 amino acids. CDR3 region: CASSNNRASYEQYF. DNA for the CDR3: TGTGCCAGCAGCAACAACAGGGCCTCCTACGAGCAGTACTTC.

This clonotype was counted a few times. The chain combines TRBV6-5 with TRBJ2-5; 10 positions match TRBD2. The ends lost 3 bases at V and 3 bases at J; junction bases unmatched: 4. CDR3 length: 15 amino acids. CDR1 is MNHEY and CDR2 is SVGAGI in the germline V gene. This CDR3 reads CASSYEAGGKETQYF. The CDR3 DNA sequence: TGTGCCAGCAGTTATGAAGCGGGAGGGAAAGAGACCCAGTACTTC.

The rearrangement joins TRBV10-3 to TRBJ1-2, with D tentatively TRBD1 (5 bases). V gave up 9 bases and J gave up 4 bases, with 15 bases separating them. Germline V gives CDR1 ENHRY, CDR2 SYGVKD. The CDR3 covers 13 residues. CDR3 bases: TGTGCCATGAGGGAAACAGGCGCCTATGGCTACACCTTC. Protein sequence: CAMRETGAYGYTF.

This clonotype turned up a few times. The chain is built from TRBV27 and TRBJ2-2; 7 nucleotides line up with TRBD2. Germline CDR1 and CDR2: MNHEY and SMNVEV (reference sequence). The junction had 8 bases not matched to a gene; V was cut back by 3 bases and J by 4 bases. CDR3 size: 16 residues. CDR3 protein: CASSFSGGVGTGELFF. In DNA, the CDR3 is TGTGCCAGCAGTTTTTCGGGGGGAGTCGGCACCGGGGAGCTGTTTTTT.

V gene TRBV10-3 combines with J gene TRBJ2-3; TRBD2 agrees at 8 bases. Trimming cost V 3 bases and J 10 bases; bases outside gene matches: 9. Germline CDR1 ENHRY, CDR2 SYGVKD. This CDR3 contains 14 residues. CDR3 protein: CAISEWVGLGAQYF. CDR3 coding DNA: TGTGCCATCAGTGAATGGGTGGGACTAGGGGCGCAGTATTTT.

This chain joins TRBV6-5 and TRBJ2-3; D is ambiguous. Trimming removed 4 bases at V and 2 bases at J, with 4 bases between. The germline CDR1 and CDR2 sequences are MNHEY and SVGAGI. The CDR3 runs 12 residues. CDR3 sequence (DNA): TGTGCCAGCAGTTCCCCCACAGATACGCAGTATTTT. The encoded protein is CASSSPTDTQYF.

This clonotype has just a few counts. The chain employs TRBV7-2 and TRBJ1-5; TRBD1 matches at 7 bases. The germline CDR1 and CDR2 sequences are SGHTA and FQGNSA. The CDR3 is 16 amino acids. V trimming: 1 base; J trimming: 4 bases; junction bases outside the gene matches: 7. The chain's CDR3 is CASSLGARGTNQPQHF. CDR3 DNA sequence: TGTGCCAGCAGCTTAGGGGCCAGGGGGACAAATCAGCCCCAGCATTTT. Full variable domain (rest looked up from reference TRBV7-2 and TRBJ1-5): GAGVSQSPSNKVTEKGKDVELRCDPISGHTALYWYRQSLGQGLEFLIYFQGNSAPDKSGLPSDRFSAERTGGSVSTLTIQRTQQEDSAVYLCASSLGARGTNQPQHFGDGTRLSIL.

The chain combines TRBV20-1 with TRBJ1-1; D is undetermined. Germline-derived CDR1 and CDR2 are DFQATT and SNEGSKA (reference sequence). This CDR3 comprises 11 residues. V was trimmed by 2 bases and J by 7 bases, leaving 8 bases between them. CDR3 residues: CSARSTVEAFF. CDR3 nucleotide sequence: TGCAGTGCTAGATCAACAGTTGAAGCTTTCTTT.

J is TRBJ2-3 and V is TRBV6-2 or TRBV6-3, with D perhaps assigned TRBD1 or TRBD2 (6 bases each). The V gene lost 7 bases and the J gene lost 8 bases, with 25 bases spanning the gap. The CDR3 is 16 residues long. Germline CDR1 reads MNHEY; CDR2 reads SVGEGT. CDR3 amino acids: CASKGDSAVLLGTQYF. For the CDR3, the DNA is TGTGCCAGCAAGGGGGACTCGGCCGTTTTACTAGGTACGCAGTATTTT.